This T cell receptor beta chain was obtained from a study of blood T cell repertoires in COVID-19. Study overall: The United States, Italy and Spain provided the acute and convalescent COVID-19 samples.

Study processing details: Quantification of nucleated cells was approximated via reference gene primer amplification. Only in-frame clones appear in the TCRdb table, and some are missing; sequencing was by immunoSEQ multiplex PCR. That table gives V, J and clone size, and the DNA gave D and trimming. The data hold over 400,000 clones, with around 85% observed a single time. Trimming removed 4 bases from V and 9 bases from J; junction bases left unmatched: 11. Per the germline V gene, CDR1 is SGHAT and CDR2 is FQDESV (reference sequence). This CDR3 region has 15 residues. This clone occurred a few times.

Input material: peripheral blood. The source of this sequence is a human donor in a cohort sampled during active COVID-19. The chain recombines TRBV11-1 with TRBJ2-1, with 8 positions matching TRBD2. This CDR3 reads CASSSQRERGSEQFF. The CDR3 DNA reads as TGTGCCAGCAGCTCTCAGCGGGAGAGGGGGAGTGAGCAGTTCTTC. Supplemented by reference TRBV11-1 and TRBJ2-1, the full variable domain reads EAEVAQSPRYKITEKSQAVAFWCDPISGHATLYWYRQILGQGPELLVQFQDESVVDDSQLPKDRFSAERLKGVDSTLKIQPAELGDSAMYLCASSSQRERGSEQFFGPGTRLTVL.